This TCR beta chain was documented in a study of OX40 agonist ivuxolimab in advanced cancers. The wider study: Those treated in dose escalation had hepatocellular carcinoma, melanoma, renal cell cancer or head and neck cancer. Prior anti-PD-1, anti-PD-L1 or anti-CTLA-4 therapy did not bar entry, and approximately 43% had some.

Assay used: immunoSEQ multiplex PCR; TCRdb lists only in-frame clones, some missing. Here the sample spans about 20,000 clones, 65% to 85% being singletons. As concerns this clone: The antigen remains undetermined.

CDR3 length equals 14 residues. V was cut by 4 bases and J by 5 bases, with 14 bases left in between. Germline values: CDR1 LGHNA, CDR2 YNFKEQ. Study-level findings and limits: Certain nonresponders additionally had low normalized T-cell clonal expansion.

The V and J genes are TRBV4-2 and TRBJ1-1; D perhaps matches TRBD1 (5 bases). The source of this sequence is an adult with an advanced solid tumor such as melanoma, head and neck, liver or kidney cancer. Sequencing used CD4+ or CD8+ T cells sorted from blood, obtained in a trial of the OX40 agonist ivuxolimab. CDR3 sequence: CASSRSQGLTEAFF. The CDR3 region has the DNA TGTGCCAGCAGCCGAAGTCAGGGTTTAACTGAAGCTTTCTTT.